This T cell receptor (beta chain) appears in the sequencing data of a study of shared T cell receptors in the human thymus. Trimming removed 6 bases from V and 2 bases from J, with 17 bases in between. Germline CDR1 reads MNHEY; CDR2 reads SVGAGI. The length of the CDR3 is 15 residues. Clones were read by immunoSEQ multiplex PCR, and TCRdb kept only the in-frame ones, dropping some. The sample consists of about 380,000 clones, roughly 94% of them appearing once. This chain uses TRBV6-5 with TRBJ2-7, with a possible D match to TRBD2 (6 bases). The sample comprised thymocytes. The TCR was taken from a human donor. The CDR3 nucleotides are TGTGCCAGCAGCGCCCCTAGCGATCGCCCCTACGAGCAGTACTTC. Translating gives CASSAPSDRPYEQYF.